This T cell receptor (beta chain) was recovered during a study of patients and donors after allogeneic stem cell transplantation. TCRdb ran MiXCR on the RT-PCR reads and lists one entry per CDR3 protein. In the table there are more than 850,000 distinct CDR3 sequences, approximately 18% of which are singletons. This clonotype has a count of ten or more. The J segment lost 2 bases and the V segment lost 6 bases, leaving 9 bases of the junction unmatched. The CDR3 loop spans 16 amino acids. CDR1 LNHDA and CDR2 SQIVND come from the germline V gene (reference sequence). The clonotype was recovered from a human donor who was either an allogeneic HSCT recipient or a stem cell or donor lymphocyte infusion donor (not recorded which). It is not recorded whose cells these are; they may come from a transplant donor. The rearrangement links TRBV19 to TRBJ1-5, with 8 bases lining up with TRBD1. The sequencing sample was made of blood, either unsorted or a sorted T cell fraction (not recorded which). As DNA, the CDR3 is TGTGCCAGTAGGACCAATGGACAGGGAGGCAATCAGCCCCAGCATTTT. Residues: CASRTNGQGGNQPQHF.